This TCR beta chain was documented in a study of tumor-infiltrating lymphocytes in localized non-small cell lung cancer (dated by TCRdb to 2020 to 2023). Some background on the complete study: Patients whose samples were collected after neoadjuvant chemotherapy, as well as both smokers and never-smokers and several histologies, were included in the cohort. From each patient came resected tumor tissue plus uninvolved lung tissue from that same patient, and the uninvolved lung tissue was described as non-adjacent to the tumor. Flow cytometry, multiplex immunofluorescence, RNA-seq, exome sequencing and proteomics were applied to the same patients as TCR sequencing, which was one of several integrated assays. The overall ICON cohort was composed of over a hundred surgical patients with localized non-small cell lung cancer whose tumors were resected. A total of 55 patients were part of the paired comparison of immunoSEQ T-cell fraction between tumor and uninvolved lung.

Enrollment in ICON was initiated in April 2016, and the last patient was enrolled in the second half of 2018. Fresh tumor and matched uninvolved tissue for in-depth immune analyses, including TCR sequencing, were collected from a subcohort of some 69 patients. DNA for TCR sequencing was isolated from bulk tissue, and no cell sorting was done. TCR sequencing with the immunoSEQ assay provided the T-cell fraction in tumor and uninvolved lung tissue. On the authors' methods: In the survival analysis, patients were divided into a high T-cell fraction group (upper tertile) and a low T-cell fraction group (lower two tertiles), and the two groups were compared using a log-rank test. A signed-rank test was used to test differences in T-cell fraction between paired tumor and uninvolved lung samples. In TCRdb, the immuneACCESS table is reduced to in-frame sequences with V and J assigned. These tables do not hold every clone; where another copy was compared, an unresolved V gene accounts for under half, and the others remain unexplained. The V and J calls and clone size were taken over from that table, and D and trimming were inferred from the DNA. The sample table shows some 8,700 clones, and 75% are seen once. 5.5% to 6% of the sample goes to the ten largest clones.

What the study reported, not specific to this receptor: Assay coverage varied across patients depending on available tissue quantity, so only a subset of the cohort had TCR sequencing. Different pieces of the same tissue were used for different assays, so technical variation could not be separated from intratumor heterogeneity. Consistent with immunofluorescence CD3 counts, TCRbeta sequencing supported greater T cell infiltration in tumors than in uninvolved lung tissue. No difference in TCR-derived T-cell fraction was observed between the flow cytometry-defined immunotypes IM1 (good prognosis) and IM2 (poor prognosis).

A word on this clone: It has no known antigen specificity. No per-base quality is available; no much larger clone lies one base away.

Its CDR3 holds 13 amino acids, cysteine through phenylalanine. This entry keeps only the CDR3 DNA: 39 bases, framed from base 1. V drops 6 bases and J drops 5 bases, leaving 13 bases in between. From a lookup of the germline V gene, CDR1 and CDR2 are MNHEY and SVGAGI. The chain is encoded by TRBV6-5 joined to TRBJ2-5; tentative D gene TRBD2, with 5 bases matching. The clonotype originates from a human donor with non-small cell lung cancer. The material sequenced was uninvolved lung tissue not adjacent to the tumor. The sequenced DNA is TGTGCCAGCAGGCGACTACTCGGGGAGACCCAGTACTTC. Its protein product is CASRRLLGETQYF.